This T cell receptor beta chain was observed in a study of cytomegalovirus exposure and HLA in healthy donors. Study observations and caveats: Whilst most TCR sequences proved rare, a subset of public TCRs occurred across many donors.

PCR involved 60 Vbeta and 13 Jbeta primers. Clones were sequenced by immunoSEQ multiplex PCR, and TCRdb holds only the in-frame ones, with some missing. The data show around 230,000 clones, roughly 78% seen once. This clone was observed once. The antigen remains unidentified. Per germline, CDR1 MNHNS and CDR2 SASEGT. Trimming at V came to 3 bases and at J to 0 bases, leaving 11 bases not matched to a gene. The CDR3 runs to 18 residues. This sequence was found in a boy younger than 18 in good health and CMV-seronegative. The chain employs TRBV6-1 and TRBJ1-5, with 7 bases fitting TRBD1. Sequenced material: PBMCs. In DNA form, the CDR3 reads TGTGCCAGCAGTGACAAATTGGGACAGAACCTTAGCAATCAGCCCCAGCATTTT. Translating gives CASSDKLGQNLSNQPQHF.